These T cell receptor beta chains were read from a single sample in a study of blood T cells in healthy people across ages. TCRdb re-analysed the 5' RACE reads in MiXCR, keeping a single row per CDR3 protein. The sample contains approximately 830,000 distinct CDR3 sequences, 62% of which appear only once. The specimen sequenced was blood. The receptor source for this set is a man aged 30-40 years in good health. Each CDR3 is given with its conserved first and last residue. Fields, in order: D gene, V gene, clone size, J gene, CDR3 protein, CDR3 DNA. D genes are given only for firm matches. For some rows the clone size is stated as once, few or many, or as a class when expanded; others skip it.

d_call: -
v_call: TRBV9
clone_size: -
j_call: TRBJ1-2
cdr3_aa: CASSPPVIGGYTF
cdr3_nt: TGTGCCAGCAGCCCCCCGGTAATAGGGGGCTACACCTTC

d_call: TRBD2
v_call: TRBV4-3
clone_size: few
j_call: TRBJ2-7
cdr3_aa: CASSQGLAGGYEQYF
cdr3_nt: TGCGCCAGCAGCCAAGGACTAGCGGGGGGCTACGAGCAGTACTTC

d_call: -
v_call: TRBV10-3
clone_size: -
j_call: TRBJ1-4
cdr3_aa: CATEQGLGEKLFF
cdr3_nt: TGTGCCACAGAACAAGGCCTTGGTGAAAAACTGTTTTTT

d_call: -
v_call: TRBV4-2
clone_size: -
j_call: TRBJ2-2
cdr3_aa: CASTQSSVSGELFF
cdr3_nt: TGTGCCAGCACCCAAAGCTCGGTTTCCGGGGAGCTGTTTTTT

d_call: TRBD2
v_call: TRBV29-1
clone_size: -
j_call: TRBJ2-1
cdr3_aa: CSVERPGRAYNEQFF
cdr3_nt: TGCAGCGTTGAGAGACCCGGGAGGGCCTACAATGAGCAGTTCTTC

d_call: -
v_call: TRBV7-7
clone_size: -
j_call: TRBJ2-1
cdr3_aa: CASGLVGGAYNEQFF
cdr3_nt: TGTGCCAGCGGCTTGGTGGGGGGCGCGTACAATGAGCAGTTCTTC

d_call: TRBD1
v_call: TRBV12-3/TRBV12-4
clone_size: -
j_call: TRBJ1-4
cdr3_aa: CASSLSGGGRTNEKLFF
cdr3_nt: TGTGCCAGCAGTTTATCAGGGGGCGGTAGGACTAATGAAAAACTGTTTTTT

d_call: TRBD2
v_call: TRBV10-3
clone_size: few
j_call: TRBJ2-5
cdr3_aa: CAISVGTSGGQETQYF
cdr3_nt: TGTGCCATCAGTGTCGGGACTAGCGGGGGCCAAGAGACCCAGTACTTC

d_call: -
v_call: TRBV28
clone_size: -
j_call: TRBJ1-2
cdr3_aa: CASSFSGKLYGYTF
cdr3_nt: TGTGCCAGCAGTTTTTCCGGGAAACTCTATGGCTACACCTTC

d_call: -
v_call: TRBV28
clone_size: few
j_call: TRBJ2-7
cdr3_aa: CASSSSYRDHEQYF
cdr3_nt: TGTGCCAGCAGTTCGTCCTACAGGGACCACGAGCAGTACTTC

d_call: TRBD2
v_call: TRBV12-3/TRBV12-4
clone_size: -
j_call: TRBJ2-2
cdr3_aa: CASSLGGAGTGELFF
cdr3_nt: TGTGCCAGCAGTTTGGGAGGGGCCGGCACCGGGGAGCTGTTTTTT

d_call: -
v_call: TRBV2
clone_size: -
j_call: TRBJ1-1
cdr3_aa: CASNPPVMNTEAFF
cdr3_nt: TGTGCCAGCAACCCCCCGGTGATGAACACTGAAGCTTTCTTT

d_call: TRBD1
v_call: TRBV29-1
clone_size: -
j_call: TRBJ2-1
cdr3_aa: CSVAPGQALYNEQFF
cdr3_nt: TGCAGCGTAGCACCGGGACAGGCCCTCTACAATGAGCAGTTCTTC

d_call: -
v_call: TRBV7-2
clone_size: -
j_call: TRBJ2-5
cdr3_aa: CASSSNRPGAQYF
cdr3_nt: TGTGCCAGCAGCTCGAACAGGCCAGGGGCCCAGTACTTC

d_call: -
v_call: TRBV20-1
clone_size: many
j_call: TRBJ2-1
cdr3_aa: CSASLPDSRSYNEQFF
cdr3_nt: TGCAGTGCTAGTTTACCCGACAGCCGCTCCTACAATGAGCAGTTCTTC

d_call: -
v_call: TRBV20-1
clone_size: once
j_call: TRBJ2-7
cdr3_aa: CSATPHSHEQYF
cdr3_nt: TGCAGTGCCACACCCCATTCCCACGAGCAGTACTTC

d_call: -
v_call: TRBV4-3
clone_size: -
j_call: TRBJ2-1
cdr3_aa: CASSQDRRRGYNEQFF
cdr3_nt: TGCGCCAGCAGCCAGGATCGAAGACGAGGCTACAATGAGCAGTTCTTC

d_call: -
v_call: TRBV30
clone_size: -
j_call: TRBJ2-7
cdr3_aa: CAWSEAISYEQYF
cdr3_nt: TGTGCCTGGAGTGAGGCTATCTCCTACGAGCAGTACTTC

d_call: -
v_call: TRBV27
clone_size: -
j_call: TRBJ1-4
cdr3_aa: CASSRGRGDSTTNEKLFF
cdr3_nt: TGTGCCAGCAGTCGCGGCCGCGGAGATTCAACAACTAATGAAAAACTGTTTTTT

d_call: -
v_call: TRBV7-2
clone_size: few
j_call: TRBJ2-1
cdr3_aa: CASTLGSIGEQFF
cdr3_nt: TGTGCCAGCACACTCGGGTCAATAGGTGAGCAGTTCTTC

d_call: -
v_call: TRBV27
clone_size: few
j_call: TRBJ2-4
cdr3_aa: CASSLLTDQNIQYF
cdr3_nt: TGTGCCAGCAGTTTATTAACAGACCAAAACATTCAGTACTTC

d_call: -
v_call: TRBV4-3
clone_size: -
j_call: TRBJ2-5
cdr3_aa: CASSQSERETQYF
cdr3_nt: TGCGCCAGCAGCCAATCGGAGCGCGAGACCCAGTACTTC

d_call: -
v_call: TRBV5-1
clone_size: -
j_call: TRBJ2-4
cdr3_aa: CASSLRSKNIQYF
cdr3_nt: TGCGCCAGCAGCTTGCGCTCCAAAAACATTCAGTACTTC

d_call: TRBD2
v_call: TRBV20-1
clone_size: -
j_call: TRBJ2-1
cdr3_aa: CSAERLAGGYNEQFF
cdr3_nt: TGCAGTGCCGAAAGACTAGCGGGGGGCTACAATGAGCAGTTCTTC

d_call: -
v_call: TRBV14
clone_size: few
j_call: TRBJ2-3
cdr3_aa: CASSHRDTQYF
cdr3_nt: TGTGCCAGCAGCCATAGAGATACGCAGTATTTT

d_call: TRBD2
v_call: TRBV6-5
clone_size: -
j_call: TRBJ2-7
cdr3_aa: CASSYSTSGGTYEQYF
cdr3_nt: TGTGCCAGCAGTTACTCCACTAGCGGGGGAACCTACGAGCAGTACTTC

d_call: -
v_call: TRBV30
clone_size: -
j_call: TRBJ2-1
cdr3_aa: CAWRGPPDYEQFF
cdr3_nt: TGTGCCTGGAGGGGACCACCGGATTATGAGCAGTTCTTC

d_call: -
v_call: TRBV20-1
clone_size: few
j_call: TRBJ2-3
cdr3_aa: CSARTDRDTQYF
cdr3_nt: TGCAGTGCCAGGACAGATCGAGATACGCAGTATTTT

d_call: TRBD2
v_call: TRBV6-1
clone_size: -
j_call: TRBJ2-7
cdr3_aa: CASSPGLAGALTYEQYF
cdr3_nt: TGTGCCAGCAGCCCCGGACTAGCGGGGGCCCTAACCTACGAGCAGTACTTC

d_call: -
v_call: TRBV12-3/TRBV12-4
clone_size: few
j_call: TRBJ2-3
cdr3_aa: CASSPLPDTQYF
cdr3_nt: TGTGCCAGCAGTCCCCTGCCAGATACGCAGTATTTT

d_call: -
v_call: TRBV18
clone_size: -
j_call: TRBJ2-7
cdr3_aa: CASSSTSQKATGSSYEQYF
cdr3_nt: TGTGCCAGCTCATCGACCAGCCAGAAAGCCACCGGGAGCTCCTACGAGCAGTACTTC